This is a list of T cell receptor beta chains from one sample in a study of Ad26.COV2.S vaccination and SARS-CoV-2 variants. Sequencing was performed with immunoSEQ multiplex PCR; in TCRdb, only in-frame clones are kept and a portion is missing. In the table there are 300,000 to 350,000 clones, about nine tenths of which are singletons. The specimen was peripheral blood, collected in a trial of Ad26.COV2.S vaccine versus placebo. These receptors were collected from a person aged 18-65 years who received the Ad26.COV2.S COVID-19 vaccine or a placebo. The CDR3 runs from the conserved cysteine through the conserved F or W. The order of the fields is clone size, V gene, J gene, D gene, CDR3 protein, CDR3 DNA. The D gene is left open where the match is weak. A clone size is listed for some rows: how often the clone was seen (once, few, many), or a class if it is expanded.

few	TRBV4-3	TRBJ1-2	-	CASSQAPTNYGYTF	TGCGCCAGCAGCCAAGCCCCCACTAACTATGGCTACACCTTC
-	TRBV4-1	TRBJ1-1	TRBD1	CASSQALQGAYSEAFF	TGCGCCAGCAGCCAAGCACTACAGGGGGCCTATTCTGAAGCTTTCTTT
-	TRBV3-1/TRBV3-2	TRBJ2-4	-	CASSQPDGENIQYF	TGTGCCAGCAGCCAACCCGACGGGGAAAACATTCAGTACTTC
-	TRBV7-9	TRBJ1-2	TRBD1	CASSSGGTVLYGYTF	TGTGCCAGCAGCTCTGGCGGGACAGTACTATATGGCTACACCTTC
-	TRBV4-1	TRBJ1-1	-	CASSPPPGPKAFF	TGCGCCAGCAGCCCCCCGCCGGGACCCAAAGCTTTCTTT
-	TRBV30	TRBJ2-1	-	CAWSRLVGDEQFF	TGTGCCTGGAGTCGATTGGTAGGGGATGAGCAGTTCTTC
once	TRBV3-1/TRBV3-2	TRBJ2-3	-	CASSPHSPGDTQYF	TGTGCCAGCAGCCCCCACTCTCCCGGGGATACGCAGTATTTT
-	TRBV3-1/TRBV3-2	TRBJ1-6	-	CASSQGSPLHF	TGTGCCAGCAGCCAAGGCTCACCCCTCCACTTT
-	TRBV23-1	TRBJ2-5	TRBD2	CASSQSKIAGKQETQYF	TGCGCCAGCAGTCAATCTAAGATAGCGGGAAAGCAAGAGACCCAGTACTTC
-	TRBV5-1	TRBJ2-1	TRBD1	CASLGTGGNEQFF	TGCGCCAGTCTAGGGACAGGGGGAAATGAGCAGTTCTTC
-	TRBV6-5	TRBJ1-1	-	CASSWTGTSNTEAFF	TGTGCCAGCAGTTGGACCGGGACTTCTAACACTGAAGCTTTCTTT
once	TRBV11-3	TRBJ2-1	-	CASSQDLLGSTYNEQFF	TGTGCCAGCAGCCAGGACCTTCTCGGGTCGACCTACAATGAGCAGTTCTTC
once	TRBV7-2	TRBJ2-2	TRBD1	CASTRLGQVTGELFF	TGTGCCAGCACTCGGCTGGGACAGGTCACCGGGGAGCTGTTTTTT
-	TRBV4-3	TRBJ2-1	-	CASSQEGIGQGGSYNEQFF	TGCGCCAGCAGCCAAGAAGGGATTGGGCAGGGAGGCTCCTACAATGAGCAGTTCTTC
-	TRBV6-5	TRBJ1-2	-	CASSYQGLRHNGYTF	TGTGCCAGCAGTTACCAGGGGTTGAGGCACAATGGCTACACCTTC
-	TRBV7-8	TRBJ2-7	-	CASSLRETGNYEQYF	TGTGCCAGCAGCCTTAGAGAAACGGGGAACTACGAGCAGTACTTC
-	TRBV29-1	TRBJ2-2	TRBD1	CSVPARSGTGGTGELFF	TGCAGCGTACCAGCCAGATCCGGGACAGGGGGCACCGGGGAGCTGTTTTTT
-	TRBV2	TRBJ2-5	-	CASREVGLPKETQYF	TGTGCCAGCAGGGAGGTTGGGCTCCCGAAAGAGACCCAGTACTTC
-	TRBV23-1	TRBJ1-1	-	CASSQSMGNTEAFF	TGCGCCAGCAGTCAATCGATGGGCAACACTGAAGCTTTCTTT
-	TRBV6-2/TRBV6-3	TRBJ2-2	TRBD1	CASRPISRTGYAGELFF	TGTGCCAGCAGGCCTATATCCAGGACAGGGTACGCCGGGGAGCTGTTTTTT
few	TRBV6-4	TRBJ2-3	-	CASRGDGDTDTQYF	TGTGCCAGCAGAGGGGACGGGGACACAGATACGCAGTATTTT
once	TRBV3-1/TRBV3-2	TRBJ2-5	-	CASLLRGVRETQYF	TGTGCCAGTTTACTCCGCGGGGTGAGAGAGACCCAGTACTTC
-	TRBV11-3	TRBJ1-2	-	CASSLEGMGPKQDGYTF	TGTGCCAGCAGCTTAGAGGGTATGGGACCAAAACAAGATGGCTACACCTTC
few	TRBV27	TRBJ2-7	-	CASGDYEQYF	TGTGCCAGCGGAGACTACGAGCAGTACTTC
-	TRBV5-6	TRBJ1-2	TRBD1	CASSFLRTGDRLGYTF	TGTGCCAGCAGCTTCCTTCGGACAGGGGATCGGCTTGGCTACACCTTC
once	TRBV9	TRBJ1-2	-	CASSVAGADVYGYTF	TGTGCCAGCAGCGTAGCAGGGGCTGACGTCTATGGCTACACCTTC
-	TRBV19	TRBJ2-2	-	CASSILGPGTGELFF	TGTGCCAGTAGTATACTTGGCCCTGGCACCGGGGAGCTGTTTTTT
-	TRBV6-5	TRBJ1-1	-	CASSPGTDTEAFF	TGTGCCAGCAGTCCAGGGACCGACACTGAAGCTTTCTTT
-	TRBV19	TRBJ2-1	-	CASSIRGEGPNEQFF	TGTGCCAGTAGTATAAGGGGGGAGGGCCCCAATGAGCAGTTCTTC
-	TRBV18	TRBJ2-1	-	CASSPQSAYSYNEQFF	TGTGCCAGCTCACCACAATCTGCATACTCCTACAATGAGCAGTTCTTC
once	TRBV2	TRBJ2-3	-	CASSEVAPTDTQYF	TGTGCCAGCAGTGAGGTGGCTCCCACAGATACGCAGTATTTT
-	TRBV5-1	TRBJ2-1	TRBD2	CASGSGTNNNEQFF	TGCGCCAGCGGCTCCGGGACTAACAACAATGAGCAGTTCTTC
-	TRBV9	TRBJ2-7	-	CASRSNLNREPFEQYF	TGTGCCAGCAGGTCCAACCTCAACCGGGAGCCCTTCGAGCAGTACTTC
-	TRBV5-4	TRBJ1-4	TRBD1	CASSLQGRALEKLFF	TGTGCCAGCAGCTTACAGGGGCGCGCGTTGGAAAAACTGTTTTTT
-	TRBV5-8	TRBJ1-1	TRBD1	CASSRGDRSTEAFF	TGTGCCAGCTCCCGAGGGGACAGGAGCACTGAAGCTTTCTTT
-	TRBV7-9	TRBJ1-1	TRBD1	CASSSGQDMNTEAFF	TGTGCCAGCAGCTCAGGACAGGACATGAACACTGAAGCTTTCTTT
-	TRBV4-1	TRBJ1-1	-	CASSQKMWDGRVEAFF	TGCGCCAGCAGCCAAAAGATGTGGGATGGGAGGGTTGAAGCTTTCTTT
-	TRBV5-6	TRBJ2-1	-	CASSRGQLADNEQFF	TGTGCCAGCAGCCGCGGACAGCTAGCAGACAATGAGCAGTTCTTC
-	TRBV6-5	TRBJ1-1	-	CASVSTWAEAFF	TGTGCCAGCGTGAGTACATGGGCTGAAGCTTTCTTT
-	TRBV9	TRBJ2-3	-	CASSAWTKGTDTQYF	TGTGCCAGCAGCGCTTGGACCAAGGGCACAGATACGCAGTATTTT
-	TRBV11-2	TRBJ1-5	-	CASSLAGGNQPQHF	TGTGCCAGCAGCTTAGCAGGGGGCAATCAGCCCCAGCATTTT
once	TRBV30	TRBJ2-5	TRBD1	CALTGGLETQYF	TGTGCCTTGACAGGGGGCCTGGAGACCCAGTACTTC
-	TRBV19	TRBJ1-1	-	CASSRGTPNTEAFF	TGTGCCAGTAGTCGGGGTACCCCGAACACTGAAGCTTTCTTT
-	TRBV4-1	TRBJ1-6	-	CASSQSPDGARSLHF	TGCGCCAGCAGCCAAAGCCCGGACGGCGCAAGGTCCCTCCACTTT
-	TRBV5-6	TRBJ2-5	-	CASSLGRGPVETQYF	TGTGCCAGCAGCTTGGGACGGGGGCCGGTGGAGACCCAGTACTTC
-	TRBV25-1	TRBJ2-2	TRBD2	CASSDGTSGHTGELFF	TGTGCCAGCAGTGACGGGACTAGCGGGCACACCGGGGAGCTGTTTTTT
-	TRBV3-1/TRBV3-2	TRBJ1-1	-	CASTIPGTSQGDTEAFF	TGTGCCAGTACTATTCCCGGGACTTCTCAAGGGGACACTGAAGCTTTCTTT
-	TRBV2	TRBJ2-1	-	CASSELLQAPYNEQFF	TGTGCCAGCAGTGAATTACTTCAGGCCCCCTACAATGAGCAGTTCTTC
-	TRBV5-6	TRBJ1-4	-	CASSLGASATNEKLFF	TGTGCCAGCAGCTTGGGGGCATCTGCAACTAATGAAAAACTGTTTTTT
-	TRBV9	TRBJ1-1	-	CASSGKRDTEAFF	TGTGCCAGCAGCGGTAAGAGGGACACTGAAGCTTTCTTT
-	TRBV12-3/TRBV12-4	TRBJ2-3	-	CASSFAGRPHF	TGTGCCAGCAGTTTCGCGGGTCGGCCCCATTTT
-	TRBV25-1	TRBJ2-1	TRBD1	CASNGQGGNEQFF	TGTGCCAGCAATGGACAGGGCGGCAATGAGCAGTTCTTC
-	TRBV2	TRBJ2-2	TRBD2	CASTEWASGNVELFF	TGTGCCAGCACCGAGTGGGCTAGCGGTAACGTGGAGCTGTTTTTT
-	TRBV14	TRBJ2-1	-	CASSLPGVGVPYNEQFF	TGTGCCAGCAGCCTGCCGGGGGTTGGTGTACCCTACAATGAGCAGTTCTTC
few	TRBV5-6	TRBJ2-2	-	CASKTTIGGVKLFF	TGTGCCAGTAAAACTACTATCGGGGGTGTAAAGCTGTTTTTT